A selection of T cell receptor beta chains follows, all from one sample in a study of blood T cell repertoires in COVID-19. Repertoires were generated with immunoSEQ multiplex PCR, while TCRdb's copy carries only in-frame clones and drops some. The repertoire holds under 300,000 clones, with approximately 92% as singletons. Sample: peripheral blood. The receptors were gathered from a woman in her forties who had recovered from COVID-19. Both conserved end residues are part of each CDR3.

>13|TRBJ2-5|TRBV19
CASSILGAETQYF
>16|TRBJ1-2|TRBV19
CASTELGTDFNYGYTF
>15|TRBJ2-3|TRBV28
CASSFGGAGTDTQYF
>14|TRBJ1-2|TRBV3-1/TRBV3-2
CASSQDGRGYGYTF
>10|TRBJ2-5|TRBV19
CASRAETQYF
>14|TRBJ1-5|TRBV3-1/TRBV3-2
CASSQAGPGQPQHF
>13|TRBJ1-2|TRBV27
CASSYRDARGYTF
>11|TRBJ2-1|TRBV10-1
CASSRHNEQFF
>16|TRBJ1-5|TRBV6-2/TRBV6-3
CASSRGSITDTQPQHF
>14|TRBJ1-2|TRBV3-1/TRBV3-2
CASSQEAGDYGYTF